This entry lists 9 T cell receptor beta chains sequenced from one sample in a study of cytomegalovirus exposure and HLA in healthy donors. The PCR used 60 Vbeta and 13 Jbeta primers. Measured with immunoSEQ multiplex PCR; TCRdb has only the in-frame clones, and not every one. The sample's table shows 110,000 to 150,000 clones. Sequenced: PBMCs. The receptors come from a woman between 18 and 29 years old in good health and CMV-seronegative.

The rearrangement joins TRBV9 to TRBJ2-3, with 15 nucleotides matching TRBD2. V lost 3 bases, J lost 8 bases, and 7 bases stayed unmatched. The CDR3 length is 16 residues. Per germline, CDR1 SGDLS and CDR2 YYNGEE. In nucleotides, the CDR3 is TGTGCCAGCAGCGCCGGACTAGCGGGAGGGTGGGCTACGCAGTATTTT. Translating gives CASSAGLAGGWATQYF.

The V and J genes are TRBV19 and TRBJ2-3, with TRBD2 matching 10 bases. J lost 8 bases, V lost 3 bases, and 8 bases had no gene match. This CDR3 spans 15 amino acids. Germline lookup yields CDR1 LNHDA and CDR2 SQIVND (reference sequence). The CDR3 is CASSIELAGRSTQYF. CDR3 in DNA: TGTGCCAGTAGTATTGAACTAGCGGGAAGAAGTACGCAGTATTTT. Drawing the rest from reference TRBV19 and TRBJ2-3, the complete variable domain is DGGITQSPKYLFRKEGQNVTLSCEQNLNHDAMYWYRQDPGQGLRLIYYSQIVNDFQKGDIAEGYSVSREKKESFPLTVTSAQKNPTAFYLCASSIELAGRSTQYFGPGTRLTVL.

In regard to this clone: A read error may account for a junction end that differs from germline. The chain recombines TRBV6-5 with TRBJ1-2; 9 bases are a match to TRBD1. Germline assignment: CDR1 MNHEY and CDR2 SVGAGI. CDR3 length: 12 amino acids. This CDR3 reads CASRTGDYGYTF. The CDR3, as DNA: TGTGCGAGCAGGACAGGGGACTATGGCTACACCTTC.

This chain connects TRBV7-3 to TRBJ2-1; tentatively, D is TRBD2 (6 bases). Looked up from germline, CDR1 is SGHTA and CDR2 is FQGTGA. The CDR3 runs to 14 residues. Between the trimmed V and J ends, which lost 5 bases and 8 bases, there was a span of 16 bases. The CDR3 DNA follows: TGTGCCAGCAGCGAACAACTATGGGGGGATGAGCAGTTCTTC. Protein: CASSEQLWGDEQFF. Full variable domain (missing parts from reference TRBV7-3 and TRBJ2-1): GAGVSQTPSNKVTEKGKYVELRCDPISGHTALYWYRQSLGQGPEFLIYFQGTGAADDSGLPNDRFFAVRPEGSVSTLKIQRTERGDSAVYLCASSEQLWGDEQFFGPGTRLTVL.

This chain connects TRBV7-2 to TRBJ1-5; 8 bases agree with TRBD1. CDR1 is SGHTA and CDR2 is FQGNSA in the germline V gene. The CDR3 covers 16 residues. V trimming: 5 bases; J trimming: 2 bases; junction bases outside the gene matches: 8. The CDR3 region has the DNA TGTGCCAGCAGCGAAAGGACAGGGTTCGGCAATCAGCCCCAGCATTTT. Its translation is CASSERTGFGNQPQHF.

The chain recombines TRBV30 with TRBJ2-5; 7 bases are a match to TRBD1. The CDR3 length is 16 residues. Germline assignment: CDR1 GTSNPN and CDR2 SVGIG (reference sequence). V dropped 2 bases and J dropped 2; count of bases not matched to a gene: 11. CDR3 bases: TGTGCCTGGAGTCCTACGCCCTGGGACAGTCAAGAGACCCAGTACTTC. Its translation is CAWSPTPWDSQETQYF.

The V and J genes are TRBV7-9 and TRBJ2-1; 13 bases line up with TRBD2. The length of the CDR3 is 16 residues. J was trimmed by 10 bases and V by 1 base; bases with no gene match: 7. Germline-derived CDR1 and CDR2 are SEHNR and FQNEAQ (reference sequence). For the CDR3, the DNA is TGTGCCAGCAGCTTAGAAGTAGGACTAGCGGGAGAGGAGCAGTTCTTC. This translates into CASSLEVGLAGEEQFF.

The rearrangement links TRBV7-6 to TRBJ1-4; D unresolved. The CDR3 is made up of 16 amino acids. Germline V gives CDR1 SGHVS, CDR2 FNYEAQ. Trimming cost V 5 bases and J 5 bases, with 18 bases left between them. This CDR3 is CASSPILAGLNEKLFF. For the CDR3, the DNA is TGTGCCAGCAGCCCTATTTTGGCAGGACTAAATGAAAAACTGTTTTTT.

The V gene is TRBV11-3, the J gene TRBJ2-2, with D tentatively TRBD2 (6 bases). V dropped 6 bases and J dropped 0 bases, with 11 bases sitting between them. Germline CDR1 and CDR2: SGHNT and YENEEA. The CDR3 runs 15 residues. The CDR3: CASSFGGTNTGELFF. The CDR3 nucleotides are TGTGCCAGCAGTTTTGGGGGGACGAACACCGGGGAGCTGTTTTTT. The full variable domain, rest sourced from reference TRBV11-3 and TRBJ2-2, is EAGVVQSPRYKIIEKKQPVAFWCNPISGHNTLYWYLQNLGQGPELLIRYENEEAVDDSQLPKDRFSAERLKGVDSTLKIQPAELGDSAVYLCASSFGGTNTGELFFGEGSRLTVL.